Listed below are T cell receptor beta chains from one sample, sequenced in a study of blood T cell repertoires in COVID-19. This table comes from immunoSEQ multiplex PCR, and its TCRdb copy is limited to in-frame clones, with some not included. This table has 150,000 to 200,000 clones, 84% appearing once. The sample consisted of PBMCs or T cells enriched from blood (not recorded which). Receptors were obtained from a man aged 45 to 65 who had recovered from COVID-19. CDR3s include the opening cysteine and the closing phenylalanine or tryptophan. A D gene is named only where the DNA matches it firmly. Only some rows state a clone size, as once, few, many or a class for expanded clones.

clone_size	v_call	cdr3_length	j_call	d_call	cdr3_aa	cdr3_nt
-	TRBV10-3	12	TRBJ1-2	-	CAIRPDLGGYTF	TGTGCCATCAGGCCCGATTTGGGCGGCTACACCTTC
-	TRBV7-9	16	TRBJ1-1	-	CASSLARPAVNTEAFF	TGTGCCAGCAGCTTAGCGCGGCCAGCGGTGAACACTGAAGCTTTCTTT
-	TRBV5-5	13	TRBJ2-5	TRBD1	CASSIGTGQTQYF	TGTGCCAGCAGCATAGGGACAGGTCAGACCCAGTACTTC
-	TRBV4-1	15	TRBJ2-5	-	CASSDTGTVGEAQYF	TGCGCCAGCAGTGACACCGGGACAGTTGGGGAGGCCCAGTACTTC
-	TRBV11-2	11	TRBJ2-7	-	CASSLLYEQYF	TGTGCCAGCAGCTTATTATACGAGCAGTACTTC
-	TRBV9	15	TRBJ2-7	TRBD2	CASAKERGGFGEQYF	TGTGCCAGCGCCAAGGAGCGGGGGGGCTTTGGTGAGCAGTACTTC
-	TRBV6-1	15	TRBJ1-3	-	CASSDTGFAGNTIYF	TGTGCCAGCAGTGACACGGGGTTCGCTGGAAACACCATATATTTT
once	TRBV19	17	TRBJ1-2	-	CATLPDAGPTLAAGYTF	TGTGCCACCCTCCCAGACGCAGGGCCGACATTGGCGGCTGGCTACACCTTC
-	TRBV10-2	13	TRBJ1-2	TRBD1	CASSEGQVYGYTF	TGCGCCAGCAGTGAGGGACAGGTCTATGGCTACACCTTC
-	TRBV10-3	15	TRBJ1-6	TRBD1	CAIRGQSSYNSPLHF	TGTGCCATAAGGGGGCAGAGCTCCTATAATTCACCCCTCCACTTT
-	TRBV2	16	TRBJ1-2	-	CASSQPGFPGGYGYTF	TGTGCCAGCAGTCAACCCGGGTTCCCCGGCGGCTATGGCTACACCTTC
-	TRBV4-1	14	TRBJ2-1	-	CASSQDTFGDEQFF	TGCGCCAGCAGCCAAGATACATTTGGAGACGAGCAGTTCTTC
-	TRBV14	15	TRBJ1-1	-	CASSQDQGGNTEAFF	TGTGCCAGCAGCCAAGATCAGGGAGGGAACACTGAAGCTTTCTTT
-	TRBV27	14	TRBJ1-2	TRBD1	CASSLSWTGAGYTF	TGTGCCAGCAGTTTATCGTGGACAGGGGCTGGCTACACCTTC
-	TRBV10-3	16	TRBJ2-3	TRBD2	CAISAPSGGSTDTQYF	TGTGCCATCAGTGCCCCTAGCGGGGGTAGCACAGATACGCAGTATTTT
-	TRBV19	16	TRBJ1-5	-	CASSIDDRIGSQPQHF	TGTGCCAGTAGTATAGATGACAGAATCGGGAGCCAGCCCCAGCATTTT
-	TRBV10-3	14	TRBJ1-1	-	CAITGGNPNTEAFF	TGTGCCATCACGGGGGGAAACCCCAACACTGAAGCTTTCTTT
-	TRBV7-9	12	TRBJ1-1	-	CASTPQGTEAFF	TGTGCCAGCACCCCCCAGGGGACTGAAGCTTTCTTT
-	TRBV6-5	14	TRBJ2-1	-	CATDTQGRGNEQFF	TGTGCCACCGACACTCAGGGCCGAGGCAATGAGCAGTTCTTC
-	TRBV5-5	16	TRBJ2-4	-	CASSLGLYNNKNIQYF	TGTGCCAGCAGCTTGGGATTGTACAATAACAAAAACATTCAGTACTTC
-	TRBV5-1	14	TRBJ2-3	-	CASDDGGEVDTQYF	TGCGCCAGCGATGACGGGGGAGAGGTAGATACGCAGTATTTT
-	TRBV27	17	TRBJ2-2	TRBD1	CASSSSPGTGYTGELFF	TGTGCCAGCAGTTCCTCCCCCGGGACAGGTTACACCGGGGAGCTGTTTTTT
-	TRBV4-1	16	TRBJ1-3	TRBD1	CASSHGQGTNRNTIYF	TGCGCCAGTAGCCATGGACAGGGGACAAATAGAAACACCATATATTTT
few	TRBV4-1	14	TRBJ2-1	-	CASSQEGLGGVEFF	TGCGCCAGCAGCCAAGAAGGGTTAGGGGGGGTAGAGTTCTTC
-	TRBV7-2	13	TRBJ2-1	-	CASSLAGRPEQFF	TGTGCCAGCAGCTTAGCTGGGAGACCTGAGCAGTTCTTC
-	TRBV5-1	17	TRBJ2-3	TRBD1	CASSLEGQGFSTDTQYF	TGCGCCAGCAGCTTAGAGGGACAGGGATTTAGCACAGATACGCAGTATTTT
-	TRBV4-1	15	TRBJ1-6	TRBD1	CASRTGPGQAFPLHF	TGCGCCAGCAGAACAGGCCCGGGACAGGCGTTCCCCCTCCACTTT
-	TRBV5-4	14	TRBJ1-2	-	CASSLQGSNYGYTF	TGTGCCAGCAGCTTGCAGGGTTCTAACTATGGCTACACCTTC
-	TRBV5-1	14	TRBJ1-2	-	CASSLAQPNYGYTF	TGCGCCAGCAGCTTGGCACAGCCAAACTATGGCTACACCTTC
few	TRBV7-2	13	TRBJ2-7	TRBD1	CASSQRQGLEQYF	TGTGCCAGCAGCCAAAGACAGGGTCTGGAGCAGTACTTC
-	TRBV29-1	13	TRBJ1-4	-	CSVQSTSSEKLFF	TGCAGCGTTCAATCAACGTCTAGTGAAAAACTGTTTTTT
-	TRBV5-1	17	TRBJ1-2	TRBD1	CASSLGVTGALGYGYTF	TGCGCCAGCAGCTTGGGAGTGACAGGGGCCTTAGGCTATGGCTACACCTTC
-	TRBV7-9	14	TRBJ1-2	-	CASQSLDSNYGYTF	TGTGCCAGCCAATCTTTGGACAGTAACTATGGCTACACCTTC
-	TRBV5-1	14	TRBJ1-6	TRBD1	CASSSGQGSSPLHF	TGCGCCAGCAGCTCAGGACAGGGATCTTCACCCCTCCACTTT
-	TRBV3-1/TRBV3-2	20	TRBJ2-2	TRBD2	CASSRLQLSGTSGVGGELFF	TGTGCCAGCAGCCGATTGCAACTTTCCGGGACTAGCGGGGTCGGCGGGGAGCTGTTTTTT
-	TRBV28	15	TRBJ1-1	-	CASSLGSPARTEAFF	TGTGCCAGCAGTTTAGGTTCTCCGGCCAGGACTGAAGCTTTCTTT
-	TRBV6-2/TRBV6-3	15	TRBJ2-3	TRBD1	CASSLRDSGADTQYF	TGTGCCAGCAGCCTCCGGGACAGTGGGGCAGATACGCAGTATTTT
-	TRBV25-1	12	TRBJ1-1	TRBD1	CASKGASTEAFF	TGTGCCAGCAAGGGGGCGAGCACTGAAGCTTTCTTT
-	TRBV5-4	14	TRBJ1-4	TRBD1	CASSFGQGGEKLFF	TGTGCCAGCAGCTTCGGACAGGGGGGTGAAAAACTGTTTTTT
-	TRBV6-1	15	TRBJ2-3	TRBD2	CASRLTSGSTDTQYF	TGTGCCAGCAGGCTAACTAGCGGTAGCACAGATACGCAGTATTTT
-	TRBV5-1	20	TRBJ2-3	-	CASSALQGERGGFGTDTQYF	TGCGCCAGCAGCGCTTTACAGGGAGAGCGGGGAGGTTTCGGGACAGATACGCAGTATTTT
-	TRBV4-3	15	TRBJ2-7	-	CASSQGTISSYEQYF	TGCGCCAGCAGCCAAGGCACGATTAGCTCCTACGAGCAGTACTTC
-	TRBV5-1	16	TRBJ1-1	-	CASSLTQTGMNTEAFF	TGCGCCAGCAGCCTGACCCAGACGGGGATGAACACTGAAGCTTTCTTT
-	TRBV6-5	14	TRBJ2-2	TRBD1	CASRLDRDTGELFF	TGTGCCAGCAGACTCGACAGGGACACCGGGGAGCTGTTTTTT
-	TRBV5-1	17	TRBJ1-5	TRBD1	CASSPEGTGNGNQPQHF	TGCGCCAGCAGCCCCGAGGGGACAGGGAATGGCAATCAGCCCCAGCATTTT